This note documents a single T cell receptor (beta chain) sequence. The antigen remains unidentified. The entry originates in a study of cytomegalovirus exposure and HLA in healthy donors. Study details: The same platform was used for the 120 or so validation repertoires as for the roughly 670 first-cohort repertoires, as reported in a later analysis. Points from the study as a whole: One later analysis, an examination of the 100 to 150 validation repertoires, found that first-cohort TCR clusters tended to co-occur in them. The study listed 150 to 200 cytomegalovirus-associated TCR beta chains. A classifier reportedly called cytomegalovirus status with high sensitivity and specificity.

Repertoires were generated with immunoSEQ multiplex PCR, while TCRdb's copy carries only in-frame clones and drops some. This sample carries 180,000 or so clones, approximately 89% of them seen once, and the ten largest clones take 7.2%. Trimming took off 10 bases at V and 4 bases at J, with 21 bases between the two ends. The germline CDR1 and CDR2 sequences are SGHVS and FQNEAQ. The CDR3 totals 15 residues. The clonotype originates from a man aged 30 to 39 in good health and CMV-seropositive. The material sequenced was PBMCs. The chain uses TRBV7-8 and TRBJ2-3; D tentatively fits TRBD1 or TRBD2 (5 bases each). The CDR3 DNA is TGTGCCACCCGCGGAACTCCGGGGCCGTCAGATACGCAGTATTTT. Its translation: CATRGTPGPSDTQYF. The full variable domain, with the rest looked up from reference TRBV7-8 and TRBJ2-3, is GAGVSQSPRYKVAKRGQDVALRCDPISGHVSLFWYQQALGQGPEFLTYFQNEAQLDKSGLPSDRFFAERPEGSVSTLKIQRTQQEDSAVYLCATRGTPGPSDTQYFGPGTRLTVL.